These 30 T cell receptor beta chains were sequenced from one sample in a study of blood T cell repertoires in COVID-19. Data came from immunoSEQ multiplex PCR; TCRdb stores just in-frame clones and leaves some out. The sample lists tens of thousands of clones, roughly 88% seen once, with more than 4.5% in the top ten. The sequencing input was peripheral blood. The source is a man in his 60s with acute or convalescent COVID-19.

The rearrangement joins TRBV7-9 to TRBJ1-2; a weak D match, TRBD1 (5 bases). Germline lookup yields CDR1 SEHNR and CDR2 FQNEAQ (reference sequence). CDR3 length: 10 amino acids. CDR3: CVLGDYGYTF. The CDR3 coding sequence is TGTGTCTTAGGGGACTATGGCTACACCTTC.

The J gene is TRBJ1-5, the V gene TRBV19; a weak D match, TRBD1 (6 bases). V was cut by 3 bases and J by 2 bases, with 14 bases left in between. The CDR3 contains 16 residues. Germline lookup yields CDR1 LNHDA and CDR2 SQIVND (reference sequence). The DNA of the CDR3 is TGTGCCAGTAGTATTCTCGGGGGGCCTGGCAATCAGCCCCAGCATTTT. This sequence encodes CASSILGGPGNQPQHF.

This chain connects TRBV20-1 to TRBJ1-1, with D maybe TRBD1 (6 bases). The CDR3 extends over 11 amino acids. From germline, CDR1 is DFQATT and CDR2 SNEGSKA (reference sequence). Trimming left V 2 bases short and J 6 bases short, with 7 bases between. CDR3 in DNA: TGCAGTGCTAGACAGGGGTCTGAAGCTTTCTTT. The encoded protein is CSARQGSEAFF.

The chain links TRBV7-7 to TRBJ1-1; D gene ambiguous. This CDR3 is 13 amino acids long. Trimming shortened V by 4 bases and J by 2 bases, and 8 bases separated the two germline ends. Germline V CDR1 and CDR2: SSHAT, FNYEAQ (reference sequence). DNA for the CDR3: TGTGCCAGCAGCTCGGGATTCAACACTGAAGCTTTCTTT. It yields the protein CASSSGFNTEAFF.

The chain is built from TRBV6-1 and TRBJ1-3; D unclear. There are 14 residues in the CDR3. Germline V gene data show CDR1 as MNHNS and CDR2 as SASEGT. Trimming pared 1 base from V and 0 bases from J, leaving 4 bases between. Written as DNA, the CDR3 is TGTGCCAGCAGTGAAGGCAGCTCTGGAAACACCATATATTTT. It translates to CASSEGSSGNTIYF.

This sequence joins TRBV28 and TRBJ1-6; 9 nucleotides line up with TRBD1. CDR3 length: 15 amino acids. Germline CDR1 and CDR2: MDHEN and SYDVKM. V gave up 6 bases and J gave up 10 bases; unmatched junction bases: 10. The DNA of the CDR3 is TGTGCCAGCAGACTCCCGGGACAGGGAGAGTCACCCCTCCACTTT. This sequence encodes CASRLPGQGESPLHF. The entire variable domain, with the rest obtained from reference TRBV28 and TRBJ1-6, is as follows: DVKVTQSSRYLVKRTGEKVFLECVQDMDHENMFWYRQDPGLGLRLIYFSYDVKMKEKGDIPEGYSVSREKKERFSLILESASTNQTSMYLCASRLPGQGESPLHFGNGTRLTVT.

This clone appeared once. The gene calls are TRBV5-1 and TRBJ1-5; D may be TRBD1 (6 bases). In germline, CDR1 is SGHRS, CDR2 YFSETQ. V lost 5 bases, J lost 2 bases, and 14 bases lay in between. The CDR3 sequence is 15 residues long. CDR3 protein: CASRRDIGGNQPQHF. CDR3 sequence (DNA): TGCGCCAGCAGACGGGACATCGGCGGCAATCAGCCCCAGCATTTT.

In its sample, this clone was seen once. V is TRBV7-2 and J is TRBJ1-2, with 9 bases that match TRBD1. V lost 1 base and J lost 4; bases outside the gene matches: 4. This CDR3 region has 15 residues. CDR1 is SGHTA and CDR2 is FQGNSA in the germline V gene. The CDR3 loop reads CASSLGQGDVYGYTF. CDR3 sequence (DNA): TGTGCCAGCAGCTTAGGACAGGGGGATGTCTATGGCTACACCTTC.

The chain has TRBV6-5 and TRBJ2-2, with no clear D. Germline assignment: CDR1 MNHEY and CDR2 SVGAGI. V was shortened by 4 bases and J by 4 bases, with 7 bases between the two germline ends. CDR3 length: 13 amino acids. CDR3 bases: TGTGCCAGCAGTTTCCCAGGCACCGGGGAGCTGTTTTTT. Translation gives CASSFPGTGELFF.

The V gene is TRBV9, the J gene TRBJ2-2; tentative D call: TRBD2 (5 bases). CDR1 and CDR2 from the germline V gene are SGDLS and YYNGEE. The CDR3 has 14 amino acids. The V end was cut by 4 bases, the J end by 7 bases, with 14 bases between. The CDR3 loop reads CASSPGLTFGELFF. CDR3 bases: TGTGCCAGCAGCCCCGGACTTACGTTCGGGGAGCTGTTTTTT.

The chain combines TRBV27 with TRBJ2-7, with 9 bases lining up with TRBD2. Germline CDR1 MNHEY, CDR2 SMNVEV (reference sequence). This CDR3 has 15 residues. Trimming took 4 bases from V and 2 from J; bases not matched to a gene: 6. The CDR3 sequence: CASSSPAGGAYEQYF. CDR3 DNA: TGTGCCAGCAGTTCCCCAGCGGGAGGCGCCTACGAGCAGTACTTC.

The gene calls are TRBV28 and TRBJ2-7, with TRBD2 as a possible D gene (6 bases). Deletions cut 2 bases from V and 4 bases from J, with 12 bases between. Germline CDR1 MDHEN, CDR2 SYDVKM. The CDR3 has 14 residues. The CDR3 DNA follows: TGTGCCAGCAGTTTAAACGGGGGACTTTACGAGCAGTACTTC. Translating it yields CASSLNGGLYEQYF. The complete variable domain, with remaining parts taken from reference TRBV28 and TRBJ2-7, reads DVKVTQSSRYLVKRTGEKVFLECVQDMDHENMFWYRQDPGLGLRLIYFSYDVKMKEKGDIPEGYSVSREKKERFSLILESASTNQTSMYLCASSLNGGLYEQYFGPGTRLTVT.

This rearrangement joins TRBV29-1 to TRBJ2-2; tentative D call: TRBD2 (6 bases). The V gene lost 7 bases and the J gene lost 0 bases, with 12 bases spanning the gap. This CDR3 has 14 residues. CDR1 SQVTM and CDR2 ANQGSEA come from the germline V gene. CDR3 bases: TGCAGCGCTCGGAGGGATCCGAACACCGGGGAGCTGTTTTTT. As protein: CSARRDPNTGELFF.

This clone has a handful of counts. This rearrangement joins TRBV5-1 to TRBJ2-2, with 11 bases aligning to TRBD2. The CDR3 spans 16 residues. J was trimmed by 1 base and V by 4 bases; bases with no gene match: 3. Germline values: CDR1 SGHRS, CDR2 YFSETQ. DNA for the CDR3: TGCGCCAGCAGCCCCCTAGCGGGAGGGAACACCGGGGAGCTGTTTTTT. Encoded protein: CASSPLAGGNTGELFF.

The chain carries TRBV6-5 and TRBJ2-5, with 7 bases that match TRBD2. Germline CDR1 MNHEY, CDR2 SVGAGI. The CDR3 has 15 residues. With 0 bases clipped from V and 7 bases from J, the junction kept 8 bases outside the gene matches. This chain's CDR3 is CASSYSFAGDTTQYF. Here the CDR3 DNA reads TGTGCCAGCAGTTACTCCTTCGCGGGGGATACGACCCAGTACTTC.

The V and J genes are TRBV28 and TRBJ1-6; no definite D call. There are 15 residues in the CDR3. Trimming removed 3 bases from V and 0 bases from J, with 6 bases in between. Germline lookup yields CDR1 MDHEN and CDR2 SYDVKM. CDR3 protein: CASSLGSSYNSPLHF. CDR3 in DNA: TGTGCCAGCAGTTTGGGGAGCTCCTATAATTCACCCCTCCACTTT.

J is TRBJ1-3 and V is TRBV9; TRBD1 agrees at 7 bases. The CDR3 is 14 residues long. V lost 4 bases to trimming and J lost 0 bases; unmatched junction nucleotides: 1. Germline assignment: CDR1 SGDLS and CDR2 YYNGEE. CDR3 DNA: TGTGCCAGCAGCCCAGGGGGCTCTGGAAACACCATATATTTT. Its translation is CASSPGGSGNTIYF. The complete variable domain, with remaining parts taken from reference TRBV9 and TRBJ1-3, reads DSGVTQTPKHLITATGQRVTLRCSPRSGDLSVYWYQQSLDQGLQFLIQYYNGEERAKGNILERFSAQQFPDLHSELNLSSLELGDSALYFCASSPGGSGNTIYFGEGSWLTVV.

This clone was picked up a small number of times. This chain joins TRBV3-1 (or the pseudogene TRBV3-2) and TRBJ2-5; possible D gene TRBD2, 8 bases. Germline lookup yields CDR1 LGHDT and CDR2 YNNKEL (reference sequence). Trimming took off 2 bases at V and 4 bases at J, with 14 bases between the two ends. This CDR3 contains 15 residues. In DNA form, the CDR3 reads TGTGCCAGCAGCCAATCCGGGAGGGGGCGAGAGACCCAGTACTTC. Its protein product is CASSQSGRGRETQYF.

The genes are TRBV6-5 and TRBJ1-1, with unresolved D. V lost 5 bases and J 5 bases, leaving 12 bases between the germline ends. This CDR3 has 13 residues. In germline, CDR1 is MNHEY, CDR2 SVGAGI. The CDR3 loop reads CASSRPTGTEAFF. In DNA form, the CDR3 reads TGTGCCAGCAGTCGTCCTACGGGGACTGAAGCTTTCTTT.

The chain recombines TRBV5-1 with TRBJ2-2, with 9 bases that match TRBD2. The CDR3 sequence is 15 residues long. J was trimmed by 3 bases and V by 4 bases; bases with no gene match: 4. Germline values: CDR1 SGHRS, CDR2 YFSETQ. The CDR3 reads CASSSRLADTGELFF. The DNA for the CDR3 is TGCGCCAGCAGCAGCCGACTAGCGGACACCGGGGAGCTGTTTTTT.

The CDR3 DNA sequence: TGTGCCAGCTCACCCACGACTAGTTCCGGGGAGCTGTTTTTT. It translates to CASSPTTSSGELFF. The chain is built from TRBV18 and TRBJ2-2; a possible D gene is TRBD2 (6 bases). V lost 3 bases to trimming and J lost 6 bases, with 11 bases between them. The CDR3 extends over 14 amino acids. CDR1 is KGHSH, CDR2 LQKENI, per germline.

The chain employs TRBV18 and TRBJ1-1; unclear D gene. The V gene's germline CDR1 is KGHSH and CDR2 LQKENI. V was cut by 3 bases and J by 11 bases, with 19 bases left in between. The CDR3 runs 14 residues. The CDR3 spells CASSPYDTQRGAFF. Written as DNA, the CDR3 is TGTGCCAGCTCACCGTACGACACACAACGAGGGGCTTTCTTT. Full variable domain (remainder filled in from reference TRBV18 and TRBJ1-1): NAGVMQNPRHLVRRRGQEARLRCSPMKGHSHVYWYRQLPEEGLKFMVYLQKENIIDESGMPKERFSAEFPKEGPSILRIQQVVRGDSAAYFCASSPYDTQRGAFFGQGTRLTVV.

The rearrangement joins TRBV9 to TRBJ1-4; D uncertain. CDR3 length equals 15 residues. The germline V gene encodes CDR1 SGDLS and CDR2 YYNGEE. Trimming shortened V by 3 bases and J by 8 bases, and 17 bases separated the two germline ends. CDR3 amino acids: CASSADINRKEKLFF. The DNA for the CDR3 is TGTGCCAGCAGCGCAGACATAAACCGAAAGGAAAAACTGTTTTTT.

The chain recombines TRBV7-3 with TRBJ2-3, with 9 bases fitting TRBD2. Unmatched junction bases numbered 8, after V lost 5 bases and J lost 2 bases. The CDR3 extends over 16 amino acids. Germline CDR1 SGHTA, CDR2 FQGTGA. This CDR3 reads CASSPDAGGVTDTQYF. CDR3 DNA sequence: TGTGCCAGCAGCCCCGATGCGGGAGGGGTCACAGATACGCAGTATTTT.

V and J are TRBV13 and TRBJ1-1; D perhaps matches TRBD1 (5 bases). Germline lookup yields CDR1 PRHDT and CDR2 FYEKMQ (reference sequence). V dropped 1 base and J dropped 1 base, with 7 bases sitting between them. There are 14 residues in the CDR3. For the CDR3, the DNA is TGTGCCAGCAGCTTAGCTAGGGGGAACACTGAAGCTTTCTTT. It is translated as CASSLARGNTEAFF. The full variable domain, its missing parts supplied by reference TRBV13 and TRBJ1-1, is AAGVIQSPRHLIKEKRETATLKCYPIPRHDTVYWYQQGPGQDPQFLISFYEKMQSDKGSIPDRFSAQQFSDYHSELNMSSLELGDSALYFCASSLARGNTEAFFGQGTRLTVV.

The rearrangement links TRBV28 to TRBJ2-1; D not certain. Germline V gene data show CDR1 as MDHEN and CDR2 as SYDVKM. Trimming took 6 bases from V and 10 from J, leaving 10 bases between them. The CDR3 spans 11 residues. CDR3 protein: CASSPVGEQFF. In DNA form, the CDR3 reads TGTGCCAGCAGCCCCGTTGGCGAGCAGTTCTTC.

This clone appeared a few times. V usage is TRBV19 and J usage is TRBJ1-5; TRBD1 matches at 8 bases. This CDR3 comprises 16 residues. Germline V lookup: CDR1 LNHDA, CDR2 SQIVND (reference sequence). V lost 11 bases to trimming and J lost 4 bases; unmatched junction nucleotides: 16. CDR3 loop: CACNRGSAHKNQPQHF. As DNA, the CDR3 is TGTGCCTGTAACAGGGGGTCGGCCCATAAGAATCAGCCCCAGCATTTT.

The CDR3 reads CASSIGSFRYEQYF. In DNA form, the CDR3 reads TGTGCCAGTAGTATCGGTAGCTTCCGCTACGAGCAGTACTTC. V gene TRBV19 combines with J gene TRBJ2-7; D gene ambiguous. Germline values: CDR1 LNHDA, CDR2 SQIVND (reference sequence). V lost 3 bases and J 3 bases, leaving 12 bases between the germline ends. The CDR3 has 14 residues.

The J gene is TRBJ1-5, the V gene TRBV18; TRBD1 agrees at 8 bases. This CDR3 is built from 13 residues. V trimming: 5 bases; J trimming: 6 bases; junction bases outside the gene matches: 3. Looked up from germline, CDR1 is KGHSH and CDR2 is LQKENI. The CDR3 loop reads CASSFQGAQPQHF. The DNA of the CDR3 is TGTGCCAGCTCATTCCAGGGGGCTCAGCCCCAGCATTTT.

The chain has TRBV5-4 and TRBJ1-3, with 8 positions matching TRBD1. The CDR3 covers 13 residues. Germline V gene lookup returns CDR1 SGHNT and CDR2 YYREEE (reference sequence). V shed 5 bases and J 8 bases; nucleotides not matched to a gene: 6. The CDR3 region has the DNA TGTGCCAGCAGTCCGGGACAGGCGGACACCATATATTTT. This codes for CASSPGQADTIYF.